The 25 T cell receptor beta chains reported below all come from one sample, sequenced in a study of blood T cell repertoires in COVID-19. Clones were read by immunoSEQ multiplex PCR, and TCRdb kept only the in-frame ones, dropping some. The sample contains hundreds of thousands of clones, over 80% of which appear only once. Material for sequencing was PBMCs or T cells enriched from blood (not recorded which). The receptors derive from a man under 40 who had recovered from COVID-19.

The J gene is TRBJ2-1, the V gene TRBV11-3; 8 bases fit TRBD2. The trim removed 5 bases at V and 0 bases at J, leaving 3 bases unmatched. Germline V CDR1 and CDR2: SGHNT, YENEEA. The CDR3 extends over 15 amino acids. The CDR3, as DNA: TGTGCCAGCAGCCCAACTAGCGGCTCCTACAATGAGCAGTTCTTC. Amino acid sequence: CASSPTSGSYNEQFF.

The chain combines TRBV5-6 with TRBJ1-2, with TRBD1 matching 8 bases. The CDR3 runs 16 residues. Looked up from germline, CDR1 is SGHDT and CDR2 is YYEEEE. J lost 4 bases, V lost 0 bases, and 8 bases had no gene match. CDR3 amino acids: CASSLGPTGVSYGYTF. The CDR3 DNA sequence: TGTGCCAGCAGCTTGGGACCGACAGGGGTTTCCTATGGCTACACCTTC. Using reference TRBV5-6 and TRBJ1-2 for the parts outside the CDR3, the full variable domain is DAGVTQSPTHLIKTRGQQVTLRCSPKSGHDTVSWYQQALGQGPQFIFQYYEEEERQRGNFPDRFSGHQFPNYSSELNVNALLLGDSALYLCASSLGPTGVSYGYTFGSGTRLTVV.

This clone is a singleton in its sample. The V and J genes are TRBV7-9 and TRBJ2-5; TRBD1 is a possible D gene (5 bases). The V gene's germline CDR1 is SEHNR and CDR2 FQNEAQ (reference sequence). The CDR3 is 15 amino acids. V lost 4 bases to trimming and J lost 5 bases, with 17 bases between them. The CDR3 sequence: CASSSDLGSGETQYF. CDR3 nucleotide sequence: TGTGCCAGCAGCTCAGATCTGGGGTCAGGGGAGACCCAGTACTTC.

This chain uses TRBV24-1 with TRBJ2-3; TRBD1 matches at 9 bases. The CDR3 runs 17 residues. Germline lookup yields CDR1 KGHDR and CDR2 SFDVKD. Trimming cost V 5 bases and J 2 bases; bases outside gene matches: 10. The CDR3 here is CATSALSGQGLTDTQYF. Here the CDR3 DNA reads TGTGCCACCAGTGCCCTGTCGGGACAGGGACTCACAGATACGCAGTATTTT.

The chain carries TRBV28 and TRBJ2-4, with a possible D match to TRBD2 (7 bases). The V gene's germline CDR1 is MDHEN and CDR2 SYDVKM. The CDR3 is made up of 15 amino acids. The germline V and J ends were trimmed by 7 bases and 3 bases, with 16 bases remaining between them. Here the CDR3 reads CASTGGQGDKNIQYF. As DNA, the CDR3 is TGTGCCAGCACCGGGGGGCAGGGTGACAAAAACATTCAGTACTTC.

The genes are TRBV6-2 or TRBV6-3 and TRBJ2-5, with no clear D. Trimming pared 3 bases from V and 0 bases from J, leaving 8 bases between. This CDR3 comprises 14 residues. Germline CDR1 reads MNHEY; CDR2 reads SVGEGT. For the CDR3, the DNA is TGTGCCAGCAGTTATGTCTCTAACCAAGAGACCCAGTACTTC. This gives the protein CASSYVSNQETQYF.

The gene calls are TRBV28 and TRBJ2-7; tentatively, D is TRBD2 (6 bases). Per germline, CDR1 MDHEN and CDR2 SYDVKM. The CDR3 is 15 residues long. The ends were cut back, 5 bases at V and 3 bases at J, with 17 bases in the middle. CDR3 protein: CASSPPGLLVYEQYF. CDR3 coding DNA: TGTGCCAGCAGTCCCCCGGGACTGTTAGTCTACGAGCAGTACTTC.

The chain links TRBV10-2 to TRBJ1-5; TRBD1 matches at 8 bases. Germline-derived CDR1 and CDR2 are WSHSY and SAAADI. The trim removed 2 bases at V and 4 bases at J, leaving 7 bases unmatched. The CDR3 covers 16 residues. The DNA of the CDR3 is TGCGCCAGCAGTGAGCCCGGACAGGGAAGAAATCAGCCCCAGCATTTT. Translating gives CASSEPGQGRNQPQHF.

This sequence joins TRBV29-1 and TRBJ2-2; 9 bases map to TRBD1. The CDR3 extends over 14 amino acids. Germline V gene lookup returns CDR1 SQVTM and CDR2 ANQGSEA. The V gene end was trimmed by 5 bases and the J gene end by 5 bases; junction bases not matched to a gene: 6. The DNA of the CDR3 is TGCAGCGTTTGGGTAGGACAGGGGACCGGGGAGCTGTTTTTT. Its translation: CSVWVGQGTGELFF.

V and J are TRBV29-1 and TRBJ1-1, with no clear D. V lost 4 bases and J lost 7, with 7 bases in between. Germline V gives CDR1 SQVTM, CDR2 ANQGSEA. This CDR3 region has 10 residues. The chain's CDR3 is CSVVTVEAFF. The CDR3 nucleotides read TGCAGCGTTGTTACAGTTGAAGCTTTCTTT.

The chain couples TRBV15 to TRBJ1-1, with a tentative D call TRBD1 (5 bases). V lost 1 base and J lost 4, with 13 bases in between. The length of the CDR3 is 15 residues. Germline V gene lookup returns CDR1 LNHNV and CDR2 YYDKDF (reference sequence). The CDR3 region has the DNA TGTGCCACCAGCAGAGCTTTATGGGGGGGCACTGAAGCTTTCTTT. Amino acids: CATSRALWGGTEAFF.

This clone is a singleton in its sample. The chain links TRBV12-3 or TRBV12-4 to TRBJ2-7; unclear D gene. Trimming stripped 6 bases from V and 3 bases from J, with 12 bases between. The CDR3 is 13 residues long. The CDR3 loop is CASSQSLGYEQYF. CDR3 DNA: TGTGCCAGCAGCCAGTCCCTAGGCTACGAGCAGTACTTC.

The chain combines TRBV11-2 with TRBJ2-5, with 10 bases lining up with TRBD2. Trimming took 0 bases from V and 4 from J; bases not matched to a gene: 5. Germline CDR1 SGHAT, CDR2 FQNNGV. CDR3 size: 16 residues. CDR3 loop: CASSLDSVAGGETQYF. Written as DNA, the CDR3 is TGTGCCAGCAGCTTAGATAGTGTAGCGGGGGGAGAGACCCAGTACTTC.

This clone was seen a single time. The chain employs TRBV19 and TRBJ1-3, with unresolved D. The V gene's germline CDR1 is LNHDA and CDR2 SQIVND (reference sequence). This CDR3 region has 12 residues. V gave up 3 bases and J gave up 4 bases, with 4 bases separating them. CDR3 DNA: TGTGCCAGTAGTATCCTCGGAAACACCATATATTTT. Translating it yields CASSILGNTIYF. Full variable domain (remainder filled in from reference TRBV19 and TRBJ1-3): DGGITQSPKYLFRKEGQNVTLSCEQNLNHDAMYWYRQDPGQGLRLIYYSQIVNDFQKGDIAEGYSVSREKKESFPLTVTSAQKNPTAFYLCASSILGNTIYFGEGSWLTVV.

This chain joins TRBV28 and TRBJ1-1; TRBD1 aligns across 12 bases. Looked up from germline, CDR1 is MDHEN and CDR2 is SYDVKM. This CDR3 spans 14 amino acids. V gave up 6 bases and J gave up 7 bases; unmatched junction bases: 6. CDR3: CASRTGQGAREAFF. The CDR3 DNA is TGTGCCAGCAGGACGGGACAGGGGGCGCGTGAAGCTTTCTTT.

A single count supports this clone. The V and J genes are TRBV6-5 and TRBJ2-4; possible D gene TRBD1, 6 bases. Germline CDR1 MNHEY, CDR2 SVGAGI. Between the trimmed V and J ends, which lost 5 bases and 2 bases, there was a span of 13 bases. This CDR3 has 15 residues. CDR3 bases: TGTGCCAGCAGTAGCACAGGGTCCTCCAAAAACATTCAGTACTTC. It encodes CASSSTGSSKNIQYF.

A word on this clone: The same CDR3 also results from other DNA sequences found in this sample. CDR3 sequence: CSASKGDEQYF. CDR3 nucleotide sequence: TGCAGTGCGTCAAAGGGAGACGAGCAGTACTTC. This chain joins TRBV20-1 and TRBJ2-7; TRBD2 is a possible D gene (5 bases). V was trimmed by 6 bases and J by 5 bases, leaving 11 bases between them. The CDR3 covers 11 residues. Germline lookup yields CDR1 DFQATT and CDR2 SNEGSKA (reference sequence).

This chain joins TRBV19 and TRBJ1-1, with 7 bases lining up with TRBD1. Trimming took 3 bases from V and 5 from J; bases not matched to a gene: 15. Germline lookup yields CDR1 LNHDA and CDR2 SQIVND (reference sequence). The CDR3 is 17 residues long. The CDR3 DNA is TGTGCCAGTAGTATCCAGTCCCGACAGGGTAGTAGGACTGAAGCTTTCTTT. Encoded protein: CASSIQSRQGSRTEAFF.

Only one count was recorded for this clone. The chain has TRBV5-6 and TRBJ1-2, with D tentatively TRBD1 (5 bases). The CDR3 is 13 amino acids. V dropped 4 bases and J dropped 6 bases, with 13 bases sitting between them. Germline lookup yields CDR1 SGHDT and CDR2 YYEEEE. The CDR3 nucleotides are TGTGCCAGCAGCCCAGGGCTTAGAAATGGCTACACCTTC. This sequence encodes CASSPGLRNGYTF.

This chain links TRBV6-5 with TRBJ1-4; 7 nucleotides agree with TRBD1. Germline V lookup: CDR1 MNHEY, CDR2 SVGAGI. This CDR3 contains 15 residues. J was trimmed by 4 bases and V by 0 bases; bases with no gene match: 2. The CDR3 loop reads CASSYSDRVNEKLFF. In DNA, the CDR3 is TGTGCCAGCAGTTACTCAGACAGGGTTAATGAAAAACTGTTTTTT.

This chain uses TRBV14 with TRBJ2-1; tentative D call: TRBD1 (5 bases). The CDR3 sequence is 16 residues long. The ends were cut back, 7 bases at V and 8 bases at J, with 24 bases in the middle. Per the germline V gene, CDR1 is SGHDN and CDR2 is FVKESK. The DNA of the CDR3 is TGTGCCAGCACCGATATCAGGGCGATCTGGGTCGATGAGCAGTTCTTC. Translating gives CASTDIRAIWVDEQFF.

J is TRBJ2-3 and V is TRBV2; TRBD2 agrees at 10 bases. Germline V gene sequence: CDR1 SNHLY, CDR2 FYNNEI. J lost 4 bases, V lost 7 bases, and 5 bases had no gene match. The CDR3 has 14 amino acids. The CDR3 region has the DNA TGTGCCAGCATAAGACTAGCGGGTGCAGATACGCAGTATTTT. Its translation is CASIRLAGADTQYF. The variable domain in full, with the rest retrieved from reference TRBV2 and TRBJ2-3, is EPEVTQTPSHQVTQMGQEVILRCVPISNHLYFYWYRQILGQKVEFLVSFYNNEISEKSEIFDDQFSVERPDGSNFTLKIRSTKLEDSAMYFCASIRLAGADTQYFGPGTRLTVL.

The V call is TRBV6-2 or TRBV6-3, the J call TRBJ1-1; D gene uncertain. This CDR3 contains 14 residues. Germline V lookup: CDR1 MNHEY, CDR2 SVGEGT. V dropped 3 bases and J dropped 1 base, with 9 bases sitting between them. CDR3 sequence reads: CASSYFTQNTEAFF. CDR3 sequence (DNA): TGTGCCAGCAGTTATTTCACACAGAACACTGAAGCTTTCTTT.

This chain uses TRBV29-1 with TRBJ2-3; TRBD2 aligns across 11 bases. Germline V gives CDR1 SQVTM, CDR2 ANQGSEA. Trimming at V came to 3 bases and at J to 2 bases, leaving 13 bases not matched to a gene. The CDR3 spans 18 residues. The CDR3 region has the DNA TGCAGCGTTGAGTTTCCCCTCGGACTAGCGGGTGCCACAGATACGCAGTATTTT. It translates to CSVEFPLGLAGATDTQYF.

This sequence joins TRBV10-3 and TRBJ1-1, with a tentative D call TRBD1 (6 bases). This CDR3 is 13 amino acids long. Germline lookup yields CDR1 ENHRY and CDR2 SYGVKD. Between the trimmed V and J ends, which lost 9 bases and 3 bases, there was a span of 14 bases. In nucleotides, the CDR3 is TGTGCCATTTCGGGGGGGCCGGACACTGAAGCTTTCTTT. Amino acids: CAISGGPDTEAFF.